The 6 T cell receptor beta chains below come from one sample, sequenced in a study of blood T cell repertoires in COVID-19. Profiling relied on immunoSEQ multiplex PCR, and the TCRdb table lists in-frame clones only, not all of them. The sample has 150,000 to 200,000 clones, around 84% seen once. The source material was peripheral blood. The receptors were sampled from a man between 50 and 59 years old with active or convalescent COVID-19.

This clone was seen many times. Here the CDR3 reads CASSLKGQGVLETQYF. The CDR3, as DNA: TGTGCCAGCAGCCTTAAAGGACAGGGGGTCCTAGAGACCCAGTACTTC. This chain joins TRBV13 and TRBJ2-5; 10 bases match TRBD1. Germline CDR1 reads PRHDT; CDR2 reads FYEKMQ (reference sequence). The V gene end was trimmed by 5 bases and the J gene end by 4 bases; junction bases not matched to a gene: 10. This CDR3 has 16 residues.

The CDR3 loop is CASSVELAGSTDTQYF. The CDR3 DNA sequence: TGTGCCAGCAGCGTAGAGCTAGCGGGTAGCACAGATACGCAGTATTTT. The V call is TRBV9, the J call TRBJ2-3, with 8 bases fitting TRBD2. The CDR3 is 16 residues long. V dropped 0 bases and J dropped 0; count of bases not matched to a gene: 3. The germline V gene has CDR1 SGDLS and CDR2 YYNGEE.

The chain couples TRBV5-6 to TRBJ2-1, with 9 positions matching TRBD1. V shed 4 bases and J 7 bases; nucleotides not matched to a gene: 12. The CDR3 consists of 16 residues. Per the germline V gene, CDR1 is SGHDT and CDR2 is YYEEEE. The CDR3 nucleotides are TGTGCCAGCAGCGTCATATTTAAGGGACAGGGTAATGAGCAGTTCTTC. Amino acids: CASSVIFKGQGNEQFF. Full variable domain (rest looked up from reference TRBV5-6 and TRBJ2-1): DAGVTQSPTHLIKTRGQQVTLRCSPKSGHDTVSWYQQALGQGPQFIFQYYEEEERQRGNFPDRFSGHQFPNYSSELNVNALLLGDSALYLCASSVIFKGQGNEQFFGPGTRLTVL.

The chain carries TRBV5-5 and TRBJ2-7, with no clear D. This CDR3 is 14 amino acids long. Between the trimmed V and J ends, which lost 0 bases and 9 bases, there was a span of 16 bases. Per germline, CDR1 SGHKS and CDR2 YYEKEE (reference sequence). Here the CDR3 DNA reads TGTGCCAGCAGCTTGGGAGGTGCGAACTTTGGGCAGTACTTC. Its protein product is CASSLGGANFGQYF.

The chain couples TRBV5-1 to TRBJ2-3; perhaps TRBD1 as D (6 bases). This CDR3 region has 14 residues. The germline gives CDR1 SGHRS, CDR2 YFSETQ. Trimming removed 4 bases from V and 2 bases from J, with 11 bases in between. CDR3 bases: TGCGCCAGCAGCCAGGGGCGGGTCACAGATACGCAGTATTTT. This gives the protein CASSQGRVTDTQYF.

About this clone itself: One end of the junction is discordant with germline, which a read error may explain. This chain links TRBV7-7 with TRBJ1-2; 7 bases match TRBD1. The CDR3 loop spans 18 amino acids. CDR1 and CDR2 from the germline V gene are SSHAT and FNYEAQ (reference sequence). CDR3 bases: TGTGCTAGCAGCCCATTTAGGAGGAAGGGACAGACTTATGGTGGCTACACCTTC. This sequence encodes CASSPFRRKGQTYGGYTF. Together with reference TRBV7-7 and TRBJ1-2, the CDR3 gives the full variable domain: GAGVSQSPRYKVTKRGQDVTLRCDPISSHATLYWYQQALGQGPEFLTYFNYEAQPDKSGLPSDRFSAERPEGSISTLTIQRTEQRDSAMYRCASSPFRRKGQTYGGYTFGSGTRLTVV.